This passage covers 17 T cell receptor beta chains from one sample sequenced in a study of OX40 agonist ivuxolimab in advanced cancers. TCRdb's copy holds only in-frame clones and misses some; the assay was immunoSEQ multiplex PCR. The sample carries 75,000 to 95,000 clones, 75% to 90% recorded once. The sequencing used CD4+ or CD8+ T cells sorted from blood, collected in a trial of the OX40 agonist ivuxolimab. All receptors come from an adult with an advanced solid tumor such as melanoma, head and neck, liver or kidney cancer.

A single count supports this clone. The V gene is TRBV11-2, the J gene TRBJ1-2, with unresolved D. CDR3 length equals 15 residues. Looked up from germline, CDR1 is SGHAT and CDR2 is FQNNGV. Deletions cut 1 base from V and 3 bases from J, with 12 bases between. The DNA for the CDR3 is TGTGCCAGCAGCTTAGGTAAAGGAAGGGACTATGGCTACACCTTC. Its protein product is CASSLGKGRDYGYTF.

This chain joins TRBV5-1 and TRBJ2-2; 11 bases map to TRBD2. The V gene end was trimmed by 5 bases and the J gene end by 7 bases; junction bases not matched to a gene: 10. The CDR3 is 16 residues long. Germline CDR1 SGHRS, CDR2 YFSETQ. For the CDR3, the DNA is TGCGCCAGCAGATATAGCGGGAGGGCCCTCGGCGGGGAGCTGTTTTTT. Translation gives CASRYSGRALGGELFF.

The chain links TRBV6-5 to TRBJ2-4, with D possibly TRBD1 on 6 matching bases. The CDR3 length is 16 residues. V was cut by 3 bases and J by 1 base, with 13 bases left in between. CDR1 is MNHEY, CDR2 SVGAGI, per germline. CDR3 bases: TGTGCCAGCAGTTATTACAGGGAGTTGGCCAAAAACATTCAGTACTTC. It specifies CASSYYRELAKNIQYF.

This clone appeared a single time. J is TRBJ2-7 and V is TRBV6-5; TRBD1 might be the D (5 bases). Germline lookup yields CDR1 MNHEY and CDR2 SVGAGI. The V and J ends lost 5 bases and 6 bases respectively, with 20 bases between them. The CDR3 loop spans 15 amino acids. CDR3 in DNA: TGTGCCAGCAGTCGACCAGGGTACGCTTCACGCGAGCAGTACTTC. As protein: CASSRPGYASREQYF.

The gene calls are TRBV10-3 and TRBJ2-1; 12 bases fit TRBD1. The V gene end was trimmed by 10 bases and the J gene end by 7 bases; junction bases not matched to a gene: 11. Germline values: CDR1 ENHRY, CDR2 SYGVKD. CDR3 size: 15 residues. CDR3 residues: CASCLGQGAPNEQFF. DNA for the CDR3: TGTGCCAGCTGCCTGGGACAGGGGGCCCCTAATGAGCAGTTCTTC.

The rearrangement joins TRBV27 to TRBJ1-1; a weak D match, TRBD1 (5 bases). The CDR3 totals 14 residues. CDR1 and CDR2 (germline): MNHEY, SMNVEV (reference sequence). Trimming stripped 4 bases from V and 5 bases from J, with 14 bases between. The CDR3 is CASSYRGVFTEAFF. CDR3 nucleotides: TGTGCCAGCAGTTACCGGGGGGTGTTTACTGAAGCTTTCTTT.

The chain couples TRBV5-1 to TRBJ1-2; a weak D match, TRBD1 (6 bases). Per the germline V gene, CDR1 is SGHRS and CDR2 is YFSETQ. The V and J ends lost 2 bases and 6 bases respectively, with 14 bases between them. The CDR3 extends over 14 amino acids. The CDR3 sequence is CASSFRQAGDGYTF. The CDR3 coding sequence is TGCGCCAGCAGCTTTAGACAGGCCGGCGATGGCTACACCTTC.

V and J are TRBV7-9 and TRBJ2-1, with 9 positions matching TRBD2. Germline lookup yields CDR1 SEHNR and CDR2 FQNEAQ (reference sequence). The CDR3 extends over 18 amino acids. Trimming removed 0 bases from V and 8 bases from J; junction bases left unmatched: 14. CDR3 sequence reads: CASSLAVILAGPWYEQFF. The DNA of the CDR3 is TGTGCCAGCAGCTTAGCTGTTATACTAGCGGGCCCTTGGTATGAGCAGTTCTTC.

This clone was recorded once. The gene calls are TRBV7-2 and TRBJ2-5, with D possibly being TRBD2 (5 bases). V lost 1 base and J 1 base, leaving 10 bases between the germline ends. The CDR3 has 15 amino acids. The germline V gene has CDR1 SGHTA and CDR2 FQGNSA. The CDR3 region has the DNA TGTGCCAGCAGCTTAGTAGCGACTGTCCAAGAGACCCAGTACTTC. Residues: CASSLVATVQETQYF. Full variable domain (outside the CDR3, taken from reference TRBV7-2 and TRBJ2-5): GAGVSQSPSNKVTEKGKDVELRCDPISGHTALYWYRQSLGQGLEFLIYFQGNSAPDKSGLPSDRFSAERTGGSVSTLTIQRTQQEDSAVYLCASSLVATVQETQYFGPGTRLLVL.

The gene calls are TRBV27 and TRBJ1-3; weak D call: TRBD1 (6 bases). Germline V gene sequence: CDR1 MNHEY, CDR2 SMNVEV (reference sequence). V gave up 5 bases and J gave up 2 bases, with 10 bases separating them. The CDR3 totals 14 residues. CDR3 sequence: CASSPYRAGNTIYF. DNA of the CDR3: TGTGCCAGCAGTCCGTACAGGGCTGGAAACACCATATATTTT.

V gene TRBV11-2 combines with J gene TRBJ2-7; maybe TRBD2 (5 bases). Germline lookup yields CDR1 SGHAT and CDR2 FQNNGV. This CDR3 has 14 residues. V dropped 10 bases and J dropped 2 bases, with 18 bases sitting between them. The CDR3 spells CATAYFGGPYEQYF. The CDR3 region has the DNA TGTGCCACCGCCTATTTTGGAGGCCCCTACGAGCAGTACTTC.

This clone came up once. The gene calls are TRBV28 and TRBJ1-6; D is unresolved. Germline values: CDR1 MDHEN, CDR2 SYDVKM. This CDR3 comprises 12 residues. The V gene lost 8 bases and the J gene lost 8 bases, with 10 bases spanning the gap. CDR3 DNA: TGTGCCAGCGGCACATTCCATTCACCCCTCCACTTT. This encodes CASGTFHSPLHF.

Here the CDR3 reads CASSLGTDYEQYF. CDR3 coding DNA: TGTGCCAGCAGCTTGGGGACTGACTACGAGCAGTACTTC. V usage is TRBV5-4 and J usage is TRBJ2-7, with a possible D match to TRBD2 (5 bases). This CDR3 has 13 amino acids. Trimming left V 0 bases short and J 3 bases short, with 7 bases between. Germline V CDR1 and CDR2: SGHNT, YYREEE (reference sequence).

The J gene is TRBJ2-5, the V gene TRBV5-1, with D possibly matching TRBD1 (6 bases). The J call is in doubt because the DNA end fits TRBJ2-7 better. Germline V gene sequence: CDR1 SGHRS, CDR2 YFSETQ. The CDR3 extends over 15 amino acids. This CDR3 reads CASSQVQGLLDEQYF. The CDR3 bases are TGCGCCAGCAGCCAAGTTCAGGGGCTTTTAGACGAGCAGTACTTC.

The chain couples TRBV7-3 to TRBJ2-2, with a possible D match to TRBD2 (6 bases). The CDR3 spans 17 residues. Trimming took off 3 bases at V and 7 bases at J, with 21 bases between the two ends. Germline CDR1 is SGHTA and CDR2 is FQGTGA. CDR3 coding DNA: TGTGCCAGCAGCTTTGGCCGCGTGAGGGACTCGGACGGGGAGCTGTTTTTT. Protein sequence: CASSFGRVRDSDGELFF.

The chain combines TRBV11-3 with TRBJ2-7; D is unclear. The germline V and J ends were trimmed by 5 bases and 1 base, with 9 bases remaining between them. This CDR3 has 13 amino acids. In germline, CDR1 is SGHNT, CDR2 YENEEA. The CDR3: CASSPTSSYEQYF. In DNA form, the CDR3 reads TGTGCCAGCAGCCCGACCAGTTCCTACGAGCAGTACTTC.

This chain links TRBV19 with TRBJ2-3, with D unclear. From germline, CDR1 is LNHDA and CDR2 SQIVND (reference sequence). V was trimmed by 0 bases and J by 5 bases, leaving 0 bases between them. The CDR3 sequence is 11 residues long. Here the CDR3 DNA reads TGTGCCAGTAGTATAGAAGATACGCAGTATTTT. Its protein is CASSIEDTQYF.